This TCR beta chain was documented in a study of T cells in Graves' hyperthyroidism and ophthalmopathy. It was considered stable Graves' hyperthyroidism when ophthalmopathy did not progress within 18 months. The study enrolled patients aged 18 to 65 with newly diagnosed hyperthyroidism of under 2 months' duration. This clonotype was seen more than once but under ten times. In germline, CDR1 is MGHRA, CDR2 YSYEKL. Trimming took off 1 base at V and 8 bases at J, with 17 bases between the two ends. The CDR3 extends over 15 amino acids. TCR beta CDR3 regions were amplified from RNA. Primed by the HTBI set, a first-round RT-PCR was run on the TCR CDR3. TCRdb passed the multiplex PCR reads through MiXCR, listing each CDR3 protein once. The table records over 700,000 distinct CDR3 sequences, roughly 40% of them present only once.

The chain has TRBV4-1 and TRBJ1-2; D gene unclear. The sequence came from a man aged 18 to 29 with Graves' hyperthyroidism. Sequencing was performed on blood. Written as DNA, the CDR3 is TGCGCCAGCAGCCAAGCAGGCCCCCAAGGCCGAGGCTACACCTTC. Amino acid sequence: CASSQAGPQGRGYTF.